Presented here are 26 T cell receptor beta chains from one specimen sequenced in a study of T cells in Graves' hyperthyroidism and ophthalmopathy. RNA transcripts were the template for amplifying TCR beta CDR3 regions. TCR CDR3 underwent first-round RT-PCR with the HTBI primer set. TCRdb called the multiplex PCR reads again in MiXCR, with one record for every CDR3 protein. Here the sample spans under 300,000 distinct CDR3 sequences, roughly 20% being singletons. The sample consisted of blood. All receptors come from a man aged 25 to 45 with Graves' ophthalmopathy.

This clonotype has at least ten counts. The CDR3 loop is CASRAGGVDTQYF. CDR3 nucleotide sequence: TGTGCCAGCAGAGCGGGGGGGGTAGATACGCAGTATTTT. The V gene is TRBV11-2, the J gene TRBJ2-3; 10 bases are a match to TRBD2. The V segment lost 6 bases and the J segment 5 bases; nucleotides outside the gene matches: 2. Germline CDR1 is SGHAT and CDR2 is FQNNGV. The CDR3 has 13 amino acids.

The gene calls are TRBV6-1 and TRBJ2-1, with D unresolved. Per germline, CDR1 MNHNS and CDR2 SASEGT. The CDR3 is made up of 12 amino acids. CDR3 sequence reads: CGSRLGYNEQFF. The CDR3 region has the DNA TGTGGGAGCAGGCTAGGGTACAATGAGCAGTTCTTC.

This clonotype was counted only a few times. The rearrangement uses TRBV20-1 and TRBJ2-5, with 7 bases aligning to TRBD1. CDR3 length equals 13 residues. V shed 3 bases and J 0 bases; nucleotides not matched to a gene: 1. Germline CDR1 and CDR2: DFQATT and SNEGSKA (reference sequence). CDR3 DNA sequence: TGCAGTGCTAGGGGGACAGACCAAGAGACCCAGTACTTC. The encoded protein is CSARGTDQETQYF.

This clonotype was counted at least ten times. The J gene is TRBJ2-7, the V gene TRBV6-1; 12 bases are a match to TRBD2. This CDR3 has 15 residues. The V and J ends lost 6 bases and 5 bases, in that order; junction bases with no gene match: 8. The germline V gene has CDR1 MNHNS and CDR2 SASEGT. CDR3 in amino acids: CASRAGLAGSHEQYF. In DNA, the CDR3 is TGTGCCAGCAGAGCCGGACTAGCGGGATCCCACGAGCAGTACTTC.

The V gene is TRBV7-3, the J gene TRBJ2-2; D is unresolved. This CDR3 comprises 14 residues. V lost 8 bases to trimming and J lost 6 bases, with 16 bases between them. The germline V gene has CDR1 SGHTA and CDR2 FQGTGA. This CDR3 is CASLQEGSPGELFF. The CDR3 DNA follows: TGTGCCAGCCTCCAAGAAGGCTCCCCCGGGGAGCTGTTTTTT.

About this clonotype: This may arise from a read error, as a much more abundant clone is one base away. DNA for the CDR3: TGCAGTGCCCCGATTGGCGGCACTTCCTCTGGTGGGCAGTTCTTC. Residues: CSAPIGGTSSGGQFF. The gene calls are TRBV20-1 and TRBJ2-1; D gene unclear. Trimming removed 6 bases at V and 12 bases at J, with 27 bases between. The CDR3 is made up of 15 amino acids. Germline V lookup: CDR1 DFQATT, CDR2 SNEGSKA (reference sequence).

This clonotype was seen only a few times. With a much larger clone just one base away, this may be a read error. The chain joins TRBV28 to TRBJ2-7, with 8 bases matching TRBD2. The germline gives CDR1 MDHEN, CDR2 SYDVKM. The CDR3 is made up of 14 amino acids. The trim removed 8 bases at V and 3 bases at J, leaving 9 bases unmatched. CDR3: CASGHQRENYEQYF. The DNA of the CDR3 is TGTGCCAGCGGTCACCAGCGGGAGAACTACGAGCAGTACTTC.

In its sample, this clonotype was seen many times. CDR3 protein: CASSKRAANEKLFF. The CDR3 nucleotides are TGTGCCAGCAGCAAGCGCGCGGCTAATGAAAAACTGTTTTTT. The chain recombines TRBV3-1 with TRBJ1-4, with D unresolved. The CDR3 consists of 14 residues. Trimming took 5 bases from V and 3 from J, leaving 10 bases between them. The germline V gene has CDR1 LGHDT and CDR2 YNNKEL (reference sequence).

This clonotype was seen at least ten times. This chain links TRBV2 with TRBJ2-7; weak D call: TRBD2 (6 bases). In germline, CDR1 is SNHLY, CDR2 FYNNEI. CDR3 length: 14 residues. Trimming took 8 bases from V and 2 from J, leaving 16 bases between them. The CDR3 loop reads CASGAGIVAYEQYF. DNA for the CDR3: TGTGCCAGCGGGGCGGGGATCGTCGCCTACGAGCAGTACTTC.

The chain is built from TRBV20-1 and TRBJ2-1; 12 positions agree with TRBD2. This CDR3 comprises 16 residues. Germline CDR1 DFQATT, CDR2 SNEGSKA (reference sequence). The ends lost 0 bases at V and 12 bases at J; junction bases unmatched: 12. Here the CDR3 DNA reads TGCAGTGCTAGAGATATCAGACTAGCGGGAGTCAAATCGCAGTTCTTC. This codes for CSARDIRLAGVKSQFF.

This clonotype was detected ten times or more. J is TRBJ2-5 and V is TRBV2; D possibly corresponds to TRBD1 (6 bases). This CDR3 is built from 17 residues. Germline CDR1 reads SNHLY; CDR2 reads FYNNEI. Trimming shortened V by 5 bases and J by 4 bases, and 23 bases separated the two germline ends. DNA for the CDR3: TGTGCCAGCAGTCCAAGTCCCGGGACACTTAAGGGAGAGACCCAGTACTTC. This translates into CASSPSPGTLKGETQYF.

V usage is TRBV13 and J usage is TRBJ2-1, with TRBD1 matching 9 bases. The length of the CDR3 is 20 residues. Germline V gives CDR1 PRHDT, CDR2 FYEKMQ (reference sequence). V was clipped by 5 bases and J by 12 bases; unmatched bases: 29. CDR3 DNA: TGTGCCAGCAGCCCTCCGGGACAGGGTTTGGTGCTAGAAATCCTGGATGGGCAGTTCTTC. Residues: CASSPPGQGLVLEILDGQFF.

This clonotype has at least ten counts. V and J are TRBV28 and TRBJ2-3; 9 positions agree with TRBD1. The CDR3 covers 15 residues. CDR1 is MDHEN, CDR2 SYDVKM, per germline. V gave up 6 bases and J gave up 3 bases; unmatched junction bases: 7. For the CDR3, the DNA is TGTGCCAGCAGAGAAACAGGGGGCCGTACAGATACGCAGTATTTT. The encoded protein is CASRETGGRTDTQYF.

For the CDR3, the DNA is TGTGCCAGCAGTTATCGCTCCAGGGTGCCCTACGAGCAGTACTTC. It encodes CASSYRSRVPYEQYF. The V gene is TRBV6-2 or TRBV6-3, the J gene TRBJ2-7, with TRBD1 as a possible D gene (5 bases). Deletions cut 3 bases from V and 2 bases from J, with 14 bases between. The V gene's germline CDR1 is MNHEY and CDR2 SVGEGT. The CDR3 contains 15 residues.

The rearrangement joins TRBV7-9 to TRBJ1-1; no reliable D call. The CDR3 runs 17 residues. The germline V gene encodes CDR1 SEHNR and CDR2 FQNEAQ (reference sequence). V was shortened by 4 bases and J by 1 base, with 19 bases between the two germline ends. The CDR3 region is CASSSHLGRQSNTEAFF. As DNA, the CDR3 is TGTGCCAGCAGCTCACACCTAGGACGGCAGTCGAACACTGAAGCTTTCTTT.

This clonotype has ten or more counts. The V call is TRBV3-1, the J call TRBJ2-7, with D possibly matching TRBD2 (8 bases). Trimming shortened V by 1 base and J by 5 bases, and 15 bases separated the two germline ends. The germline gives CDR1 LGHDT, CDR2 YNNKEL (reference sequence). CDR3 length equals 15 residues. The CDR3 sequence is CASSQAGGGLNEQYF. In DNA, the CDR3 is TGTGCCAGCAGCCAAGCGGGAGGGGGCCTGAACGAGCAGTACTTC.

This clonotype was seen at least ten times. J is TRBJ2-3 and V is TRBV28; maybe TRBD2 (5 bases). Germline assignment: CDR1 MDHEN and CDR2 SYDVKM. The CDR3 is 16 residues long. Trimming took off 1 base at V and 2 bases at J, with 13 bases between the two ends. This CDR3 reads CASSLLVGANTDTQYF. Here the CDR3 DNA reads TGTGCCAGCAGTTTATTGGTGGGAGCGAACACAGATACGCAGTATTTT.

This clonotype was detected ten times or more. The gene calls are TRBV6-5 and TRBJ2-7, with D tentatively TRBD1 (7 bases). The CDR3 is 15 residues long. CDR1 is MNHEY, CDR2 SVGAGI, per germline. V lost 2 bases to trimming and J lost 0 bases, with 11 bases between them. For the CDR3, the DNA is TGTGCCAGCAGTTACGCGGGACAGAGCTCCTACGAGCAGTACTTC. Protein: CASSYAGQSSYEQYF.

At least ten counts were recorded for this clonotype. The gene calls are TRBV30 and TRBJ1-1; tentatively, D is TRBD1 (5 bases). V shed 3 bases and J shed 2 bases, with 10 bases lying between them. The CDR3 is 13 residues long. In germline, CDR1 is GTSNPN, CDR2 SVGIG (reference sequence). CDR3 DNA: TGTGCCTGGAGAGCGACAGAAAACACTGAAGCTTTCTTT. The encoded protein is CAWRATENTEAFF.

The gene calls are TRBV5-7 and TRBJ1-1; 8 bases fit TRBD1. TRBV5-7 is an ORF; its function is uncertain. Germline trimming cut 2 bases from V and 1 base from J; bases unmatched to any gene: 4. This CDR3 is 15 amino acids long. The CDR3 is CASSFGTGKNTEAFF. CDR3 DNA: TGTGCCAGCAGCTTCGGGACAGGAAAGAACACTGAAGCTTTCTTT.

This clonotype was detected a few times. This chain links TRBV3-1 with TRBJ2-7, with unresolved D. Looked up from germline, CDR1 is LGHDT and CDR2 is YNNKEL (reference sequence). V lost 0 bases and J 2 bases, leaving 5 bases between the germline ends. This CDR3 has 13 amino acids. The CDR3 spells CASSQDFPYEQYF. In DNA form, the CDR3 reads TGTGCCAGCAGCCAAGATTTCCCCTACGAGCAGTACTTC.

As for this clonotype: A much larger clone sits a single nucleotide away, making a read error possible. The chain employs TRBV11-3 and TRBJ2-1; 9 nucleotides match TRBD2. Germline V gene sequence: CDR1 SGHNT, CDR2 YENEEA. The CDR3 runs 15 residues. V shed 4 bases, J shed 7 bases, and the junction held 8 bases outside the gene matches. CDR3 in DNA: TGTGCCAGCAGCTCAAGGGCGGGAGGGCCGAATGAGCAGTTCTTC. Translating gives CASSSRAGGPNEQFF.

This clonotype has more than one count but fewer than ten. V gene TRBV7-8 combines with J gene TRBJ1-2; 7 positions agree with TRBD1. CDR1 is SGHVS and CDR2 is FQNEAQ in the germline V gene. V shed 3 bases, J shed 4 bases, and the junction held 11 bases outside the gene matches. The CDR3 consists of 16 residues. DNA for the CDR3: TGTGCCAGCAGCTTCGGACAGGAAGGTTCAGGCTATGGCTACACCTTC. Translation gives CASSFGQEGSGYGYTF.

The chain joins TRBV5-6 to TRBJ1-2, with a weak D call TRBD1 (6 bases). Trimming left V 4 bases short and J 4 bases short, with 14 bases between. CDR1 SGHDT and CDR2 YYEEEE come from the germline V gene. CDR3 length: 14 residues. DNA for the CDR3: TGTGCCAGCAGCGCTATACAGGGATTCTATGGCTACACCTTC. Translating gives CASSAIQGFYGYTF.

CDR3 protein: CASSLFPGTVNTGELFF. CDR3 bases: TGTGCCAGCAGCTTATTCCCCGGGACTGTGAACACCGGGGAGCTGTTTTTT. The chain uses TRBV7-8 and TRBJ2-2; D is possibly TRBD2 (6 bases). V was cut by 2 bases and J by 1 base, with 14 bases left in between. Germline CDR1 is SGHVS and CDR2 is FQNEAQ. CDR3 length: 17 amino acids.

This chain uses TRBV30 with TRBJ1-3, with D tentatively TRBD1 (5 bases). Germline lookup yields CDR1 GTSNPN and CDR2 SVGIG (reference sequence). This CDR3 spans 14 amino acids. V was cut by 4 bases and J by 8 bases, with 18 bases left in between. For the CDR3, the DNA is TGTGCCTGGAAGATAGGGACGCCCGGAGACACCATATATTTT. Its protein is CAWKIGTPGDTIYF.